This T cell receptor beta chain is from a study of blood T cells in healthy people across ages. A second PCR of roughly 7 to 11 cycles used a sample-barcoded 5' primer and a J-beta primer mix. Via MiXCR, TCRdb re-called the 5' RACE reads, giving one row per CDR3 protein. This sample has roughly 640,000 distinct CDR3 sequences; roughly 31% occur once, and the top ten carry 15% to 17%. V trimming: 1 base; J trimming: 6 bases; junction bases outside the gene matches: 5. CDR3 length equals 14 residues. CDR1 is SGHTA, CDR2 FQGNSA, per germline. By share, this clonotype counts as medium-sized. The chain recombines TRBV7-2 with TRBJ2-7; 8 bases agree with TRBD2. The sequence came from a woman over 75 in good health. The sequenced material came from blood. The CDR3 bases are TGTGCCAGCAGCTTAGAGATTAGCGGGGCCGAGCAGTACTTC. Translating gives CASSLEISGAEQYF. The variable domain in full, with the rest retrieved from reference TRBV7-2 and TRBJ2-7, is GAGVSQSPSNKVTEKGKDVELRCDPISGHTALYWYRQSLGQGLEFLIYFQGNSAPDKSGLPSDRFSAERTGGSVSTLTIQRTQQEDSAVYLCASSLEISGAEQYFGPGTRLTVT.